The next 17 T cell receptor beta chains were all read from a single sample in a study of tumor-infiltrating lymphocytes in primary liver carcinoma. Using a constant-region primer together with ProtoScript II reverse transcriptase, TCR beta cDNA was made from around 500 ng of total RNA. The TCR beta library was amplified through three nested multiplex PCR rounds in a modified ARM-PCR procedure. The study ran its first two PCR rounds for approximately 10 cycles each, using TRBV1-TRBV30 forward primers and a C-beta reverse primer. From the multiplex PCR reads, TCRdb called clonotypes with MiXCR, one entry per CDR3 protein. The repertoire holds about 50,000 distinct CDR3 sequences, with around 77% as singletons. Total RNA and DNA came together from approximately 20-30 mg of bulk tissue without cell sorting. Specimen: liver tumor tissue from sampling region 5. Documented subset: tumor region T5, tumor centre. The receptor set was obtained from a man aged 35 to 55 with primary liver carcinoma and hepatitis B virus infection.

The CDR3 region has the DNA TGCAGCGTTGGGGCACCAACAGGAACTCAAGTGGTCAACAATGGCTACACCTTC. Protein product: CSVGAPTGTQVVNNGYTF. The V call is TRBV29-1, the J call TRBJ1-2, with TRBD1 as a possible D gene (5 bases). The CDR3 is 18 residues long. V gave up 4 bases and J gave up 6 bases, with 30 bases separating them. Germline assignment: CDR1 SQVTM and CDR2 ANQGSEA.

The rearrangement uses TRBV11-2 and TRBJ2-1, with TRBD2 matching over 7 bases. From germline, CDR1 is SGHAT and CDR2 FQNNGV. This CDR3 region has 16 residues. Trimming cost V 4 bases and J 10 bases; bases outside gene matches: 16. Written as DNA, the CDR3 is TGTGCCAGCAGCTACCCCGGGGCTAGCGGCAGCAACGAGCAGTTCTTC. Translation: CASSYPGASGSNEQFF.

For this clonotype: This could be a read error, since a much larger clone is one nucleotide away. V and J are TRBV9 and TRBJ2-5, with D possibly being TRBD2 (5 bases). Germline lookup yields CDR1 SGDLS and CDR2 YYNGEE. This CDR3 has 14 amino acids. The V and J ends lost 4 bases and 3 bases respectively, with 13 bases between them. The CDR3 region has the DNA TGTGCCAGCAGCATAGGAGGTCTAAAAGAGACCCAGTACTTC. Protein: CASSIGGLKETQYF.

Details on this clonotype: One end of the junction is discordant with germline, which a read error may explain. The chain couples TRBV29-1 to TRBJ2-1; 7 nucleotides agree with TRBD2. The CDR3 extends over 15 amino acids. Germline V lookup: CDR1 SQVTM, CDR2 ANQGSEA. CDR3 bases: TGCACCGTTGGGGGTCCAGCGCGGGAGAGCTATGGGCAGTTCTTC. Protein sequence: CTVGGPARESYGQFF.

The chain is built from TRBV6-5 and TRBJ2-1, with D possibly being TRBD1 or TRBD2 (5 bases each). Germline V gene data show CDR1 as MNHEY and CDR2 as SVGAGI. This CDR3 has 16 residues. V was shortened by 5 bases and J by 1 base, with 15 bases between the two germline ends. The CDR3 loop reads CASSLGTNSSYNEQFF. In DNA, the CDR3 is TGTGCCAGCAGTCTGGGGACCAACAGTTCCTACAATGAGCAGTTCTTC.

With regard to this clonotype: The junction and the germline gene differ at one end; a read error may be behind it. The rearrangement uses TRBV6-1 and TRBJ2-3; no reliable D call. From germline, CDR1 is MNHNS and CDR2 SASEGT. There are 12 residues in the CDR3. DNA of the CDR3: TGTGCCAGTAGGCCCAGCACAGCTACGCAGTATTTT. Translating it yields CASRPSTATQYF.

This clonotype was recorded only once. Here the CDR3 reads CASSYKTGETRQFF. For the CDR3, the DNA is TGTGCCAGCAGTTATAAGACAGGGGAGACCCGGCAGTTCTTC. The rearrangement joins TRBV6-6 to TRBJ2-1, with TRBD1 matching over 8 bases. The CDR3 has 14 residues. V was pared by 3 bases and J by 12 bases, with 10 bases of the junction left unmatched. Germline V gives CDR1 MNHNY, CDR2 SVGAGI (reference sequence).

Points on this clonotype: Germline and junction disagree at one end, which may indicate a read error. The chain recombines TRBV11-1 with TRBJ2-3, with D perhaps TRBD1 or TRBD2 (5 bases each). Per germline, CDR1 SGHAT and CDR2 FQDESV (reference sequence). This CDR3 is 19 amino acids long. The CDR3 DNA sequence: TGTGCCAGCGGCTCTGGGGGAAGCTCTGTTGGAGCCTGCACGGATACGCAGTATTTT. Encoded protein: CASGSGGSSVGACTDTQYF.

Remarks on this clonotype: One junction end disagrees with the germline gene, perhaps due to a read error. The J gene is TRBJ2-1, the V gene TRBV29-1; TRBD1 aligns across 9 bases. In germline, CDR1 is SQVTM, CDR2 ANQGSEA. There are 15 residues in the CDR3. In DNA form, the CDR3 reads TGCAGCCTTGAAGTAGGAGGAAGGGGACAGGGCGAGCAGTTCTTC. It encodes CSLEVGGRGQGEQFF.

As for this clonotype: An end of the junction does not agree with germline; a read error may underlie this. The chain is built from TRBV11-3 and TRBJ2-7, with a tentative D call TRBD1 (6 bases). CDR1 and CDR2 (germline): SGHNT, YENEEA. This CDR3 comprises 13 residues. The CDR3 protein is CVSSVGQSYGQYF. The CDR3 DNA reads TGTGTCAGCAGCGTGGGACAATCCTACGGGCAGTACTTC.

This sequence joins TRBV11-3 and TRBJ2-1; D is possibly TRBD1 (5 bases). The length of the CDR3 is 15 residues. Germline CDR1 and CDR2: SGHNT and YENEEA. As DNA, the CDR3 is TGTGTCTGCAGCTTAAGACAGAGCTCTTACAATGAGCAGTTCTTC. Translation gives CVCSLRQSSYNEQFF.

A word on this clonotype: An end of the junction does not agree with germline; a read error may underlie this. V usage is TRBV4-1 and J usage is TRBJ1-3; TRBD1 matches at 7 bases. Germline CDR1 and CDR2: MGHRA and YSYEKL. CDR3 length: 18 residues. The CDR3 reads CASSLGPGQKNPGNTIYF. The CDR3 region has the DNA TGCGCCAGCAGCCTCGGCCCGGGACAGAAAAACCCTGGAAACACTATATATTTT.

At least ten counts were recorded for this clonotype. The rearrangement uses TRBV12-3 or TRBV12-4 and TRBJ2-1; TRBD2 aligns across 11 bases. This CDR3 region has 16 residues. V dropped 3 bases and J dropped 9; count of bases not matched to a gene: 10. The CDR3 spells CASSFRTSGQGSEQFF. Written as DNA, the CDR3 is TGTGCCAGCAGTTTTAGGACTAGCGGGCAGGGGAGTGAGCAGTTCTTC.

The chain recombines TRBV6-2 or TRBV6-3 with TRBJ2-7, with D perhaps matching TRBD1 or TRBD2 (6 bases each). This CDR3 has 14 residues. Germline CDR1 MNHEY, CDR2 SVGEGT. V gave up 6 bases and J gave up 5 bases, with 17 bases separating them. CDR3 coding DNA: TGTGCCAGCAGCCGGAGAGGGGGGAGCCACGAGCAGTACTTC. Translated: CASSRRGGSHEQYF.

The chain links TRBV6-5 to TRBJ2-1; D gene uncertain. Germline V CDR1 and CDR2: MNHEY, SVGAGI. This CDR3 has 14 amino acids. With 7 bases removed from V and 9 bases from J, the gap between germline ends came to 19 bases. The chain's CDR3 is CASIPRPSFGEQFF. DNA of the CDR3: TGTGCCAGCATTCCTCGGCCCAGCTTTGGTGAGCAGTTCTTC.

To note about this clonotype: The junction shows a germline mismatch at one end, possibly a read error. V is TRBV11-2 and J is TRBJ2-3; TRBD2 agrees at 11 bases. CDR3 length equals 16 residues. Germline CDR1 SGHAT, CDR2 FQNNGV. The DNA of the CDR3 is TGTACCATCAGCTTAAGACTAGCGGGGAGCACGGATACGCAGTATTTT. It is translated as CTISLRLAGSTDTQYF.

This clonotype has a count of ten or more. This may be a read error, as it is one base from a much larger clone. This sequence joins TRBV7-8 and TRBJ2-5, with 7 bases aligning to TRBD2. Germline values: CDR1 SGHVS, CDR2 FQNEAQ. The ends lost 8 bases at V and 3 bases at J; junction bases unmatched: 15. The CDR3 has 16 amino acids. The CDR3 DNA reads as TGTGCCAGCGGCCGAAGGGCGGGAGTGAGGGAAGAGACCCAGTACTTC. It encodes CASGRRAGVREETQYF. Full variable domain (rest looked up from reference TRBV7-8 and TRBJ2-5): GAGVSQSPRYKVAKRGQDVALRCDPISGHVSLFWYQQALGQGPEFLTYFQNEAQLDKSGLPSDRFFAERPEGSVSTLKIQRTQQEDSAVYLCASGRRAGVREETQYFGPGTRLLVL.